This passage covers 23 T cell receptor beta chains from one sample sequenced in a study of T cells after yellow fever vaccination (dated by TCRdb to between 2017 and 2020). Libraries were built with 5' RACE. This sample was sequenced with an Illumina NovaSeq 6000. Starting from the raw public reads, TCRdb applied fastp trimming at Q25, assembled clones with MiXCR and retained in-frame beta chains. Entries that share a CDR3 protein sequence are merged under the most common genes and DNA. The table for this sample lists about 340,000 distinct CDR3 sequences; around 12% of them were counted only once. The top ten hold 3% to 4% of the sample. The label giving this sample's treatment or condition can be read as: live attenuated yellow fever vaccine strain. Sequences were derived from CD4+ T cells sorted from PBMCs, sampled 15 days after the yellow fever booster vaccination. These receptors were obtained from a man aged 18-30 years who received the YFV17D yellow fever vaccine.

The chain recombines TRBV20-1 with TRBJ1-5; tentatively, D is TRBD1 (6 bases). Germline V lookup: CDR1 DFQATT, CDR2 SNEGSKA (reference sequence). V lost 6 bases, J lost 5 bases, and 14 bases lay in between. The CDR3 consists of 13 residues. This chain's CDR3 is CSAKRGFDQPQHF. CDR3 bases: TGCAGTGCCAAAAGGGGGTTCGATCAGCCCCAGCATTTT.

The chain links TRBV7-8 to TRBJ2-5; D call uncertain. This CDR3 is 13 amino acids long. The V end lost 7 bases, the J end lost 2 bases, and 11 bases lay between the germline ends. Germline CDR1 reads SGHVS; CDR2 reads FQNEAQ. The CDR3 reads CASKGGGQETQYF. CDR3 nucleotide sequence: TGTGCCAGCAAAGGCGGTGGGCAAGAGACCCAGTACTTC. Full variable domain (remainder filled in from reference TRBV7-8 and TRBJ2-5): GAGVSQSPRYKVAKRGQDVALRCDPISGHVSLFWYQQALGQGPEFLTYFQNEAQLDKSGLPSDRFFAERPEGSVSTLKIQRTQQEDSAVYLCASKGGGQETQYFGPGTRLLVL.

The V and J genes are TRBV9 and TRBJ2-2, with D hard to call. The CDR3 contains 13 residues. Trimming removed 4 bases from V and 4 bases from J, with 8 bases in between. Germline CDR1 is SGDLS and CDR2 is YYNGEE. CDR3 region: CASSPSVTGELFF. The CDR3 DNA is TGTGCCAGCAGCCCTTCGGTCACCGGGGAGCTGTTTTTT.

The genes are TRBV2 and TRBJ2-1, with D hard to call. This CDR3 has 12 amino acids. Trimming pared 6 bases from V and 3 bases from J, leaving 6 bases between. From germline, CDR1 is SNHLY and CDR2 FYNNEI. The CDR3 protein is CASRENYNEQFF. The CDR3 DNA follows: TGTGCCAGCAGAGAAAACTACAATGAGCAGTTCTTC.

The table lists this clonotype with many counts. V is TRBV5-1 and J is TRBJ2-3; D is unresolved. This CDR3 spans 13 amino acids. Germline assignment: CDR1 SGHRS and CDR2 YFSETQ. The V end lost 1 base, the J end lost 4 bases, and 7 bases lay between the germline ends. CDR3 sequence reads: CASSLTGPDTQYF. As DNA, the CDR3 is TGCGCCAGCAGCTTGACGGGTCCAGATACGCAGTATTTT. The whole variable domain, remainder taken from reference TRBV5-1 and TRBJ2-3, is KAGVTQTPRYLIKTRGQQVTLSCSPISGHRSVSWYQQTPGQGLQFLFEYFSETQRNKGNFPGRFSGRQFSNSRSEMNVSTLELGDSALYLCASSLTGPDTQYFGPGTRLTVL.

This clonotype was picked up many times. V usage is TRBV24-1 and J usage is TRBJ2-1; a possible D gene is TRBD2 (6 bases). Trimming removed 0 bases at V and 0 bases at J, with 8 bases between. This CDR3 comprises 16 residues. Germline lookup yields CDR1 KGHDR and CDR2 SFDVKD. CDR3 region: CATSDLGGNSYNEQFF. Here the CDR3 DNA reads TGTGCCACCAGTGATTTGGGGGGGAACTCCTACAATGAGCAGTTCTTC.

The chain is built from TRBV20-1 and TRBJ1-4; 7 bases agree with TRBD1. Looked up from germline, CDR1 is DFQATT and CDR2 is SNEGSKA (reference sequence). CDR3 length equals 13 residues. The V and J ends lost 6 bases and 7 bases, in that order; junction bases with no gene match: 8. DNA for the CDR3: TGCAGTGCGGGGGAGGGGGCGAGTGAAAAACTGTTTTTT. It codes for CSAGEGASEKLFF.

This clonotype was counted only a few times. J is TRBJ2-7 and V is TRBV6-2 or TRBV6-3; the D is unclear. The ends were cut back, 3 bases at V and 6 bases at J, with 12 bases in the middle. This CDR3 has 13 amino acids. The germline CDR1 and CDR2 sequences are MNHEY and SVGEGT. The CDR3 nucleotides read TGTGCCAGCAGTTATTTTAGGGTCGGCGAGCAGTACTTC. It encodes CASSYFRVGEQYF.

This clonotype was seen ten or more times. The chain carries TRBV7-9 and TRBJ1-5, with TRBD1 as a possible D gene (6 bases). Trimming removed 8 bases from V and 10 bases from J, with 12 bases in between. Germline V gene sequence: CDR1 SEHNR, CDR2 FQNEAQ (reference sequence). CDR3 length: 11 residues. The chain's CDR3 is CASPRGQPQHF. In DNA, the CDR3 is TGTGCCAGCCCCCGGGGGCAACCCCAGCATTTT.

There are a few counts of this clonotype. The chain couples TRBV5-1 to TRBJ1-2; 9 nucleotides line up with TRBD1. The CDR3 sequence is 14 residues long. Germline V gene sequence: CDR1 SGHRS, CDR2 YFSETQ. Losses at the gene ends were 4 bases for V and 5 bases for J; bases not matched to a gene: 6. DNA for the CDR3: TGCGCCAGCAGCCTACAGGGGGCGAGTTATGGCTACACCTTC. It yields the protein CASSLQGASYGYTF. Variable domain in full (rest from reference TRBV5-1 and TRBJ1-2): KAGVTQTPRYLIKTRGQQVTLSCSPISGHRSVSWYQQTPGQGLQFLFEYFSETQRNKGNFPGRFSGRQFSNSRSEMNVSTLELGDSALYLCASSLQGASYGYTFGSGTRLTVV.

The chain combines TRBV20-1 with TRBJ1-2, with D maybe TRBD1 (5 bases). Trimming pared 5 bases from V and 3 bases from J, leaving 16 bases between. The length of the CDR3 is 14 residues. Germline V gene lookup returns CDR1 DFQATT and CDR2 SNEGSKA (reference sequence). The CDR3 loop is CSAAGHRGHYGYTF. Written as DNA, the CDR3 is TGCAGTGCTGCTGGACATCGAGGGCACTATGGCTACACCTTC.

The chain is built from TRBV7-2 and TRBJ1-5; 7 nucleotides line up with TRBD1. This CDR3 is 14 amino acids long. Trimming at V came to 4 bases and at J to 5 bases, leaving 5 bases not matched to a gene. The germline V gene has CDR1 SGHTA and CDR2 FQGNSA. The CDR3 DNA reads TGTGCCAGCAGCTCGGGACAGCAAGATCAGCCCCAGCATTTT. The encoded protein is CASSSGQQDQPQHF.

The chain recombines TRBV18 with TRBJ1-2; 8 nucleotides line up with TRBD1. This CDR3 contains 13 residues. J was trimmed by 12 bases and V by 2 bases; bases with no gene match: 8. Germline V gene data show CDR1 as KGHSH and CDR2 as LQKENI. The chain's CDR3 is CASSPGAGGSDTF. The CDR3 DNA sequence: TGTGCCAGCTCACCAGGGGCAGGGGGCTCCGACACCTTC.

The CDR3: CASSIRRDLAKLFF. Here the CDR3 DNA reads TGTGCCAGTAGTATACGCAGGGACCTGGCAAAACTGTTTTTT. This sequence joins TRBV19 and TRBJ1-4; tentative D call: TRBD1 (5 bases). V gave up 2 bases and J gave up 10 bases, with 14 bases separating them. Germline CDR1 LNHDA, CDR2 SQIVND (reference sequence). The length of the CDR3 is 14 residues.

This clonotype appeared many times. The rearrangement joins TRBV7-2 to TRBJ1-1; D is ambiguous. Germline lookup yields CDR1 SGHTA and CDR2 FQGNSA. The CDR3 sequence is 13 residues long. V lost 5 bases, J lost 2 bases, and 9 bases lay in between. The CDR3 loop is CASSRLYNTEAFF. DNA of the CDR3: TGTGCCAGCAGCCGATTATACAACACTGAAGCTTTCTTT.

This clonotype was picked up many times. The chain has TRBV29-1 and TRBJ2-7; 8 bases agree with TRBD1. The CDR3 sequence is 12 residues long. Trimming at V came to 4 bases and at J to 6 bases, leaving 5 bases not matched to a gene. Germline V gives CDR1 SQVTM, CDR2 ANQGSEA. In DNA form, the CDR3 reads TGCAGCGTTGGCGGACAGGGCTCCGAGCAGTACTTC. It translates to CSVGGQGSEQYF.

Only a few counts were recorded for this clonotype. The chain uses TRBV12-3 or TRBV12-4 and TRBJ1-4; TRBD1 is a possible D gene (6 bases). This CDR3 contains 14 residues. Trimming took 6 bases from V and 8 from J, leaving 16 bases between them. The CDR3 sequence is CASRKDSWGEKLFF. In nucleotides, the CDR3 is TGTGCCAGCAGGAAGGACAGCTGGGGGGAAAAACTGTTTTTT.

This rearrangement joins TRBV7-2 to TRBJ2-7; weak D call: TRBD1 (8 bases). From germline, CDR1 is SGHTA and CDR2 FQGNSA. CDR3 length: 14 amino acids. Trimming cost V 5 bases and J 6 bases, with 17 bases left between them. In DNA form, the CDR3 reads TGTGCCAGCAGCCCGCAACAGGGGGAGGGCGAGCAGTACTTC. It codes for CASSPQQGEGEQYF.

Only a few counts were recorded for this clonotype. The gene calls are TRBV4-3 and TRBJ2-5; a weak D match, TRBD1 (6 bases). From germline, CDR1 is LGHNA and CDR2 YSLEER. This CDR3 spans 19 amino acids. V dropped 0 bases and J dropped 5 bases, with 25 bases sitting between them. CDR3 sequence reads: CASSQDRAGTKGTVETQYF. CDR3 nucleotides: TGCGCCAGCAGCCAAGATCGGGCCGGGACAAAGGGTACCGTGGAGACCCAGTACTTC.

V gene TRBV6-2 or TRBV6-3 combines with J gene TRBJ2-1, with D perhaps matching TRBD1 or TRBD2 (5 bases each). CDR3 size: 15 residues. Germline CDR1 MNHEY, CDR2 SVGEGT. V lost 5 bases to trimming and J lost 8 bases, with 19 bases between them. This CDR3 is CASSGLVGVGDEQFF. CDR3 bases: TGTGCCAGCAGTGGCCTCGTGGGGGTCGGGGATGAGCAGTTCTTC.

The CDR3 nucleotides are TGTGCCAGCAGCCGTGGGGTCGATGGGACCCAGTACTTC. As protein: CASSRGVDGTQYF. The chain is built from TRBV6-6 and TRBJ2-5, with no clear D. The CDR3 extends over 13 amino acids. CDR1 is MNHNY and CDR2 is SVGAGI in the germline V gene (reference sequence). Trimming shortened V by 6 bases and J by 7 bases, and 15 bases separated the two germline ends.

The genes are TRBV4-3 and TRBJ2-1, with 12 bases that match TRBD2. Per the germline V gene, CDR1 is LGHNA and CDR2 is YSLEER. The CDR3 runs 16 residues. J lost 4 bases, V lost 5 bases, and 6 bases had no gene match. The CDR3 nucleotides are TGCGCCAGCAGCAAGTCCGGGACTAGCGGGTACAATGAGCAGTTCTTC. Encoded protein: CASSKSGTSGYNEQFF.

This clonotype was recorded at least ten times. V is TRBV7-8 and J is TRBJ2-2; D unresolved. V shed 2 bases and J shed 6 bases, with 16 bases lying between them. In germline, CDR1 is SGHVS, CDR2 FQNEAQ. The CDR3 extends over 16 amino acids. The CDR3 here is CASSLLGWSQSGELFF. CDR3 coding DNA: TGTGCCAGCAGCTTATTAGGCTGGAGCCAGTCCGGGGAGCTGTTTTTT.